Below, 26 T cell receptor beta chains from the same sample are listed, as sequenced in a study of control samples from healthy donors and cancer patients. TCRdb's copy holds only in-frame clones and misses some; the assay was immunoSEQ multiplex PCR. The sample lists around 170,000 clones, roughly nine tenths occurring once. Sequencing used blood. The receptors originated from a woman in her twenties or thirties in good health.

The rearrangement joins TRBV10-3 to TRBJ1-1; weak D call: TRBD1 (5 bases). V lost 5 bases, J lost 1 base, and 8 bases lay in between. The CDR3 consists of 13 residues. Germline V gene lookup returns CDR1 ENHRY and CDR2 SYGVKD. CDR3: CAISLTGNTEAFF. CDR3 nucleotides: TGTGCCATCAGTCTAACAGGGAACACTGAAGCTTTCTTT.

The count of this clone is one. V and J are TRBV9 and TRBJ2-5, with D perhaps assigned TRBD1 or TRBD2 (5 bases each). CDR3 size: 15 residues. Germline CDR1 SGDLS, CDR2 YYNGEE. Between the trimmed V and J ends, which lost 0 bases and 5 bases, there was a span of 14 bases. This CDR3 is CASSVEGTGRETQYF. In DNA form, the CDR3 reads TGTGCCAGCAGCGTAGAAGGGACCGGTCGGGAGACCCAGTACTTC.

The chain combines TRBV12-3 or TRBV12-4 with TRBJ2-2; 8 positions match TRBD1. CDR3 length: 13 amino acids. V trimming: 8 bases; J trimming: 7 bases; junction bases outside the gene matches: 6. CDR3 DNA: TGTGCCAGCGGACAGGGCGGGGACGGGGAGCTGTTTTTT. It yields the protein CASGQGGDGELFF.

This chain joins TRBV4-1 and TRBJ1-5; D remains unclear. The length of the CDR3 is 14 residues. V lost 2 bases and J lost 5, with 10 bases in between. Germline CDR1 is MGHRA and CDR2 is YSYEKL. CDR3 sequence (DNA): TGCGCCAGCAGCCAAACGATAAGGGATCAGCCCCAGCATTTT. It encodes CASSQTIRDQPQHF.

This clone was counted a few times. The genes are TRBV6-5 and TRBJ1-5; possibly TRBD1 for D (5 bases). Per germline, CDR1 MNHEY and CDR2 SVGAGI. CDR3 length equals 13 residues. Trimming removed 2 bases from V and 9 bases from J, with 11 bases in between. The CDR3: CASSYQVGRPQHF. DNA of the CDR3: TGTGCCAGCAGTTACCAGGTGGGACGGCCCCAGCATTTT.

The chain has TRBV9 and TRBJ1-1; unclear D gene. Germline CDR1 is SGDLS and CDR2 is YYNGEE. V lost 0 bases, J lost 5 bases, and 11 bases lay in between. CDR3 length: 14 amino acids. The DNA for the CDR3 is TGTGCCAGCAGCGTAGTTGCAGGCGGAACTGAAGCTTTCTTT. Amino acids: CASSVVAGGTEAFF.

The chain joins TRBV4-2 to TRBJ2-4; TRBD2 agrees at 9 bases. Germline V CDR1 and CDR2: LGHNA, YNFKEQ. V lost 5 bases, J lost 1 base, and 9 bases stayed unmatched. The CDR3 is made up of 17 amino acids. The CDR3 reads CASSGDSGSRAKNIQYF. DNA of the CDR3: TGTGCCAGCAGCGGAGATAGCGGGAGCAGGGCCAAAAACATTCAGTACTTC.

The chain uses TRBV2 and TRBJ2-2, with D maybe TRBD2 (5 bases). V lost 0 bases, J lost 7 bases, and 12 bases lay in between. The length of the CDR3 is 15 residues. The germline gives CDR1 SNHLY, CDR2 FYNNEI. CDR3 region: CASSEASSRGGELFF. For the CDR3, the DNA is TGTGCCAGCAGTGAAGCGTCTAGTCGGGGCGGGGAGCTGTTTTTT.

The CDR3 here is CASSSRLGSYNEQFF. CDR3 nucleotide sequence: TGTGCCAGTAGTTCCCGACTAGGGTCCTACAATGAGCAGTTCTTC. This chain joins TRBV19 and TRBJ2-1; possibly TRBD2 for D (6 bases). The CDR3 has 15 residues. V dropped 5 bases and J dropped 1 base, with 12 bases sitting between them. The germline V gene has CDR1 LNHDA and CDR2 SQIVND (reference sequence).

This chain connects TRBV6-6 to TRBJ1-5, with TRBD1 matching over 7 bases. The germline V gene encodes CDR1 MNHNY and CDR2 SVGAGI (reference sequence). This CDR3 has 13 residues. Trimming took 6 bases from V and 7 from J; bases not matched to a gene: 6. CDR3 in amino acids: CASRQGSEQPQHF. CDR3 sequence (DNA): TGTGCCAGCAGACAGGGGAGTGAGCAGCCCCAGCATTTT.

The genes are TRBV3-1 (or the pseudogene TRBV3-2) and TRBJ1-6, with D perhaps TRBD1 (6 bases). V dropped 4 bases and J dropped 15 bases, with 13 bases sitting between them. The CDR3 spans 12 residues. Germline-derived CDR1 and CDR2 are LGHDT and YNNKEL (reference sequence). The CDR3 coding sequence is TGTGCCAGCAGCCGGGAACAGGGAGGCCTCCACTTT. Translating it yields CASSREQGGLHF.

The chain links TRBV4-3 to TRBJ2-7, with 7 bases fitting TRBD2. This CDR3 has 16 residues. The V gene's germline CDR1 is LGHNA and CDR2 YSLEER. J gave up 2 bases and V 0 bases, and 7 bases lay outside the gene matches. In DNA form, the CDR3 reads TGCGCCAGCAGCCAAGACTTGGGACTACCCGCCTACGAGCAGTACTTC. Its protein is CASSQDLGLPAYEQYF.

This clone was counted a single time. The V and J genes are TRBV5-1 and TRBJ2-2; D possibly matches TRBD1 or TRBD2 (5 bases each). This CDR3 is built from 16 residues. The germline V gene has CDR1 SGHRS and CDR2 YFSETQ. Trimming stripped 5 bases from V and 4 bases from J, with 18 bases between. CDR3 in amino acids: CASSRTGQEGTGELFF. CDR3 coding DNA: TGCGCCAGCAGTCGTACCGGACAAGAGGGCACCGGGGAGCTGTTTTTT.

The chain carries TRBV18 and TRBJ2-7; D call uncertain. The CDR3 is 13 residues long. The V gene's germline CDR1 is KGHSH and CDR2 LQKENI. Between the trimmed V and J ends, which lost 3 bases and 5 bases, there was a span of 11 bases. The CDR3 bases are TGTGCCAGCTCACCTCTAGGGCTCGACGAGCAGTACTTC. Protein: CASSPLGLDEQYF.

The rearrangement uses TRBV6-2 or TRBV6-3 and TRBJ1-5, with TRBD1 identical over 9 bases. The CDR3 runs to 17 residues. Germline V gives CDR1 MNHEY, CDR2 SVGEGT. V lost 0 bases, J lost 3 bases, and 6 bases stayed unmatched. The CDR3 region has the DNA TGTGCCAGCAGTTACTCGAACGACAGGGGGGACAATCAGCCCCAGCATTTT. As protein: CASSYSNDRGDNQPQHF.

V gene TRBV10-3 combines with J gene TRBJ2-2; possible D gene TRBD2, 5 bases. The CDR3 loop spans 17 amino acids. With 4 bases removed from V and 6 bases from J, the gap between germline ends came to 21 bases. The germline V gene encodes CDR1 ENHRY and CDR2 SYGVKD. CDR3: CAISAVFPGTGSGELFF. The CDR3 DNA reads TGTGCCATCAGTGCGGTTTTTCCCGGCACGGGGTCCGGGGAGCTGTTTTTT.

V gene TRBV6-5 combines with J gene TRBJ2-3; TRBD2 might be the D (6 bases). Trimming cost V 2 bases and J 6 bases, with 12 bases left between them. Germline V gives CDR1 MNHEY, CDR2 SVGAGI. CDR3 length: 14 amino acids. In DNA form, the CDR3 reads TGTGCCAGCAGTTACCTGACTAGTAGGGATACGCAGTATTTT. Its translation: CASSYLTSRDTQYF.

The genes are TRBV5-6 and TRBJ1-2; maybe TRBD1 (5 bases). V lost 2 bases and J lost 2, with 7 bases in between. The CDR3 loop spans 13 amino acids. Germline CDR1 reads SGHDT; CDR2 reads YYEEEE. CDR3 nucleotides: TGTGCCAGCAGCTTCCAGGGCAACTATGGCTACACCTTC. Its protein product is CASSFQGNYGYTF. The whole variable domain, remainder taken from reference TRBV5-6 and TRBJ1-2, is DAGVTQSPTHLIKTRGQQVTLRCSPKSGHDTVSWYQQALGQGPQFIFQYYEEEERQRGNFPDRFSGHQFPNYSSELNVNALLLGDSALYLCASSFQGNYGYTFGSGTRLTVV.

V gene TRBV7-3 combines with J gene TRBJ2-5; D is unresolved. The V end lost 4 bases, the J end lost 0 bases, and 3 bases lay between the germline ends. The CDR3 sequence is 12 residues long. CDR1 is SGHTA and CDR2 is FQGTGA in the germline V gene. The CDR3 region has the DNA TGTGCCAGCAGCTCCAACCAAGAGACCCAGTACTTC. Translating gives CASSSNQETQYF.

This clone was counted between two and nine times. The CDR3 sequence is CASSQGIADERGKTPGELFF. The CDR3 nucleotides read TGCGCCAGCAGCCAGGGGATAGCAGATGAGCGGGGGAAGACGCCCGGGGAGCTGTTTTTT. V and J are TRBV4-3 and TRBJ2-2, with TRBD2 matching over 8 bases. Germline CDR1 is LGHNA and CDR2 is YSLEER. The V and J ends lost 3 bases and 6 bases, in that order; junction bases with no gene match: 21. CDR3 length: 20 amino acids.

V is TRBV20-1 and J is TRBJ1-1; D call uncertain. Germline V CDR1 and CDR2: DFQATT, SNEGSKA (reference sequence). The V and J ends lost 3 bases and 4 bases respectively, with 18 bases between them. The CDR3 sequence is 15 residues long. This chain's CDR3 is CSASAPGGGGTEAFF. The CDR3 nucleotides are TGCAGTGCTAGTGCCCCGGGAGGAGGTGGCACTGAAGCTTTCTTT.

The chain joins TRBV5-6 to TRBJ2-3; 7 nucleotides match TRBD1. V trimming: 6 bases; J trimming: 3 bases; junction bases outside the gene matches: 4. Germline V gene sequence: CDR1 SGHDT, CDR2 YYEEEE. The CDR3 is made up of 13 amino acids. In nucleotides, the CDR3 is TGTGCCAGCAAATCACAGGGGACAGATACGCAGTATTTT. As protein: CASKSQGTDTQYF.

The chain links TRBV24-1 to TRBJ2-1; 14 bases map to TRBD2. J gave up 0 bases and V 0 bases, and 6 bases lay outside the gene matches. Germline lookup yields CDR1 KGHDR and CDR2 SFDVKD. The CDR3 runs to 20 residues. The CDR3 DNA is TGTGCCACCAGTGATTTGCCGGGGACTAGCGGGGGCAGCTCCTACAATGAGCAGTTCTTC. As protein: CATSDLPGTSGGSSYNEQFF.

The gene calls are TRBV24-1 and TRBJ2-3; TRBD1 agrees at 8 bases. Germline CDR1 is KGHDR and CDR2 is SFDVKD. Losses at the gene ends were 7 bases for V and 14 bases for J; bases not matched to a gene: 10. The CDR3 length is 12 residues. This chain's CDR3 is CATRGTGFILYF. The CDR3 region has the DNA TGTGCCACCAGGGGGACAGGATTCATTCTGTATTTT.

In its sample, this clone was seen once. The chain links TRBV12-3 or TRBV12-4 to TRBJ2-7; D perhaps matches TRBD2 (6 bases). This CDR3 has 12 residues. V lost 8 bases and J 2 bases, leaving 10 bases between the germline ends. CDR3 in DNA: TGTGCCAGCCGAGGAGGGCCCTACGAGCAGTACTTC. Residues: CASRGGPYEQYF.

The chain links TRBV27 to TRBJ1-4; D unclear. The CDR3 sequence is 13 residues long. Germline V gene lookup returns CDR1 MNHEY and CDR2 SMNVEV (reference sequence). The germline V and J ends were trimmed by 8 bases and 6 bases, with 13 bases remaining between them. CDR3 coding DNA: TGTGCCAGCGGCGGTGAACTCTATGAAAAACTGTTTTTT. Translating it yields CASGGELYEKLFF.